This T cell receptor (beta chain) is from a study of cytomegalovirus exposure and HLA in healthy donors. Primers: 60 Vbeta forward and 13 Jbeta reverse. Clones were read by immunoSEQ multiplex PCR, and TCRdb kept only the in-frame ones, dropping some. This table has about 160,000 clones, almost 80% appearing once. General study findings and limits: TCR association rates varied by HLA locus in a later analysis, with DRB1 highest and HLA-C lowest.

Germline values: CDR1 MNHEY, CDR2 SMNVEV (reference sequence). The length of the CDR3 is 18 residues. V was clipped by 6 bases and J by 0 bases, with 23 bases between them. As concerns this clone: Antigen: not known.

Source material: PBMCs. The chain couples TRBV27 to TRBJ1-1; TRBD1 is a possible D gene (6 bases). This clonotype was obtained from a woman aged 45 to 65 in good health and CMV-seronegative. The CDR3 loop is CASSNSITGIRMNTEAFF. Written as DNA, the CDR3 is TGTGCCAGCAGCAACTCGATAACAGGGATAAGGATGAACACTGAAGCTTTCTTT.